This entry lists 25 T cell receptor beta chains sequenced from one sample in a study of blood T cell repertoires in COVID-19. TCRdb's copy holds only in-frame clones and misses some; the assay was immunoSEQ multiplex PCR. The table includes about 230,000 clones, 65% to 85% detected once. Sequencing input: peripheral blood. Receptors were obtained from a man in his forties with acute or convalescent COVID-19.

The chain is built from TRBV12-2 and TRBJ2-3; the table's D call, TRBD1, has no DNA check behind it. TRBV12-2 is a pseudogene segment. The CDR3 sequence is 14 residues long. The CDR3 sequence is CASRARWATDTQYF. The CDR3 nucleotides read TGTGCAAGTCGCGCCCGCTGGGCCACAGATACGCAGTATTTT.

The rearrangement uses TRBV15 and TRBJ2-4, with 11 bases that match TRBD2. With V trimmed by 4 bases and J by 7 bases, 9 bases remained unmatched. CDR3 length: 16 residues. CDR1 LNHNV and CDR2 YYDKDF come from the germline V gene (reference sequence). CDR3 sequence reads: CATSISGRAGTNIQYF. CDR3 bases: TGTGCCACCAGCATTAGCGGGAGGGCCGGGACGAACATTCAGTACTTC. The entire variable domain, with the rest obtained from reference TRBV15 and TRBJ2-4, is as follows: DAMVIQNPRYQVTQFGKPVTLSCSQTLNHNVMYWYQQKSSQAPKLLFHYYDKDFNNEADTPDNFQSRRPNTSFCFLDIRSPGLGDTAMYLCATSISGRAGTNIQYFGAGTRLSVL.

This clone was counted between two and nine times. The CDR3 region has the DNA TGTGCCAGCAGCTCCCCAGGGCACGGAGGCTACACCTTC. It encodes CASSSPGHGGYTF. The chain recombines TRBV7-9 with TRBJ1-2; maybe TRBD1 (5 bases). Trimming removed 4 bases from V and 8 bases from J, with 14 bases in between. The germline CDR1 and CDR2 sequences are SEHNR and FQNEAQ (reference sequence). This CDR3 region has 13 residues.

This chain links TRBV19 with TRBJ1-5; the D is unclear. The V gene lost 9 bases and the J gene lost 2 bases, with 11 bases spanning the gap. The CDR3 has 13 residues. CDR1 and CDR2 from the germline V gene are LNHDA and SQIVND (reference sequence). CDR3 sequence reads: CASQIRGNQPQHF. CDR3 nucleotides: TGTGCCAGCCAAATCCGGGGCAATCAGCCCCAGCATTTT.

The DNA of the CDR3 is TGTGCCAGCAGCCCGTCTTACACCGGGGAGCTGTTTTTT. Residues: CASSPSYTGELFF. This chain links TRBV11-3 with TRBJ2-2; D is uncertain. The CDR3 sequence is 13 residues long. The germline gives CDR1 SGHNT, CDR2 YENEEA. V lost 5 bases to trimming and J lost 3 bases, with 7 bases between them.

This clone was picked up one time. J is TRBJ2-3 and V is TRBV5-5; possible D gene TRBD1, 5 bases. The germline CDR1 and CDR2 sequences are SGHKS and YYEKEE (reference sequence). The CDR3 runs to 15 residues. Trimming stripped 2 bases from V and 1 base from J, with 11 bases between. Written as DNA, the CDR3 is TGTGCCAGCAGCTTACCCAGGGCCGGCACAGATACGCAGTATTTT. Protein sequence: CASSLPRAGTDTQYF. Using reference TRBV5-5 and TRBJ2-3 for the parts outside the CDR3, the full variable domain is DAGVTQSPTHLIKTRGQQVTLRCSPISGHKSVSWYQQVLGQGPQFIFQYYEKEERGRGNFPDRFSARQFPNYSSELNVNALLLGDSALYLCASSLPRAGTDTQYFGPGTRLTVL.

The CDR3 reads CSARTGGNTEAFF. For the CDR3, the DNA is TGCAGCGCCCGGACAGGGGGAAACACTGAAGCTTTCTTT. This sequence joins TRBV29-1 and TRBJ1-1, with 10 bases fitting TRBD1. Germline CDR1 is SQVTM and CDR2 is ANQGSEA. The CDR3 contains 13 residues. The V segment lost 7 bases and the J segment 2 bases; nucleotides outside the gene matches: 4.

This clone has just a few counts. V usage is TRBV2 and J usage is TRBJ2-2, with 7 positions matching TRBD1. J was trimmed by 4 bases and V by 5 bases; bases with no gene match: 7. Germline CDR1 and CDR2: SNHLY and FYNNEI. CDR3 length: 15 residues. In DNA, the CDR3 is TGTGCCAGCAGTATGACAGGGCCCTCCACCGGGGAGCTGTTTTTT. This encodes CASSMTGPSTGELFF.

The V call is TRBV9, the J call TRBJ2-5; TRBD1 might be the D (5 bases). Germline V gives CDR1 SGDLS, CDR2 YYNGEE. V was cut by 0 bases and J by 5 bases, with 14 bases left in between. The CDR3 has 15 residues. The CDR3, as DNA: TGTGCCAGCAGCGTAGAGGGCTTTGGGGCCGAGACCCAGTACTTC. Translating it yields CASSVEGFGAETQYF.

V and J are TRBV24-1 and TRBJ2-1; unclear D gene. The CDR3 loop spans 12 amino acids. Between the trimmed V and J ends, which lost 4 bases and 7 bases, there was a span of 7 bases. Germline CDR1 KGHDR, CDR2 SFDVKD. The CDR3 DNA reads TGTGCCACCAGTGACACGAGGAATGAGCAGTTCTTC. It translates to CATSDTRNEQFF.

This clone was counted a few times. This sequence joins TRBV2 and TRBJ2-5, with 7 nucleotides matching TRBD2. CDR3 length equals 14 residues. Germline assignment: CDR1 SNHLY and CDR2 FYNNEI. The ends lost 7 bases at V and 5 bases at J; junction bases unmatched: 10. The CDR3 loop is CASTASLGGETQYF. CDR3 in DNA: TGTGCCAGCACTGCCTCGCTGGGGGGGGAGACCCAGTACTTC.

The chain uses TRBV7-2 and TRBJ2-3; 11 nucleotides agree with TRBD2. There are 18 residues in the CDR3. The trim removed 3 bases at V and 2 bases at J, leaving 10 bases unmatched. The germline V gene encodes CDR1 SGHTA and CDR2 FQGNSA. DNA of the CDR3: TGTGCCAGCAGCTTGGGGAAAATAGCGGGAGGGAACACAGATACGCAGTATTTT. This encodes CASSLGKIAGGNTDTQYF.

CDR3 in amino acids: CASSLDPGTLNTEAFF. In DNA, the CDR3 is TGTGCCAGCAGCTTAGACCCGGGTACCCTTAACACTGAAGCTTTCTTT. This rearrangement joins TRBV7-8 to TRBJ1-1; D gene uncertain. Between the trimmed V and J ends, which lost 1 base and 2 bases, there was a span of 14 bases. This CDR3 is built from 16 residues. Germline V gene lookup returns CDR1 SGHVS and CDR2 FQNEAQ.

The chain carries TRBV5-1 and TRBJ1-1; D gene ambiguous. Trimming removed 0 bases from V and 7 bases from J, with 10 bases in between. The CDR3 covers 13 residues. Germline CDR1 reads SGHRS; CDR2 reads YFSETQ. The CDR3, as DNA: TGCGCCAGCAGCTTGGACGGGTCGGGTGAAGCTTTCTTT. Translation gives CASSLDGSGEAFF.

The chain is built from TRBV29-1 and TRBJ2-1, with TRBD2 matching 7 bases. This CDR3 has 14 amino acids. J was trimmed by 0 bases and V by 5 bases; bases with no gene match: 4. Germline V gene data show CDR1 as SQVTM and CDR2 as ANQGSEA. The CDR3 loop reads CSVMGGSSYNEQFF. CDR3 DNA sequence: TGCAGCGTTATGGGCGGGAGCTCCTACAATGAGCAGTTCTTC.

The chain is built from TRBV6-2 or TRBV6-3 and TRBJ2-1; TRBD1 matches at 7 bases. Germline-derived CDR1 and CDR2 are MNHEY and SVGEGT. J lost 2 bases, V lost 5 bases, and 3 bases had no gene match. This CDR3 is built from 14 residues. The chain's CDR3 is CASSVTGAYNEQFF. As DNA, the CDR3 is TGTGCCAGCAGTGTAACAGGGGCCTACAATGAGCAGTTCTTC.

This chain connects TRBV7-8 to TRBJ1-2, with a weak D call TRBD1 (5 bases). V lost 5 bases, J lost 4 bases, and 17 bases lay in between. The CDR3 sequence is 15 residues long. Germline CDR1 reads SGHVS; CDR2 reads FQNEAQ. CDR3 in DNA: TGTGCCAGCAGCGCGGCGGGAAGTCAGGGCTATGGCTACACCTTC. It translates to CASSAAGSQGYGYTF.

The V gene is TRBV14, the J gene TRBJ1-3; no firm D call. CDR3 length: 15 residues. The ends were cut back, 1 base at V and 2 bases at J, with 9 bases in the middle. The germline V gene encodes CDR1 SGHDN and CDR2 FVKESK. CDR3 in amino acids: CASSQGIGAGNTIYF. As DNA, the CDR3 is TGTGCCAGCAGCCAAGGAATCGGGGCTGGAAACACCATATATTTT. Full variable domain (rest looked up from reference TRBV14 and TRBJ1-3): EAGVTQFPSHSVIEKGQTVTLRCDPISGHDNLYWYRRVMGKEIKFLLHFVKESKQDESGMPNNRFLAERTGGTYSTLKVQPAELEDSGVYFCASSQGIGAGNTIYFGEGSWLTVV.

The rearrangement links TRBV11-2 to TRBJ1-6, with TRBD1 as a possible D gene (5 bases). V lost 2 bases and J 7 bases, leaving 12 bases between the germline ends. The CDR3 runs to 15 residues. In germline, CDR1 is SGHAT, CDR2 FQNNGV. CDR3 loop: CASSLTRQGNSPLHF. Written as DNA, the CDR3 is TGTGCCAGCAGCTTAACTCGGCAGGGCAATTCACCCCTCCACTTT.

V and J are TRBV7-6 and TRBJ2-5; TRBD1 matches at 10 bases. V shed 5 bases and J 1 base; nucleotides not matched to a gene: 7. Germline V gene lookup returns CDR1 SGHVS and CDR2 FNYEAQ. This CDR3 contains 16 residues. This chain's CDR3 is CASSLQTGGSQETQYF. The CDR3 DNA reads as TGTGCCAGCAGCCTCCAGACAGGGGGCTCCCAAGAGACCCAGTACTTC.

The V and J genes are TRBV10-3 and TRBJ2-2; 7 nucleotides agree with TRBD1. The CDR3 runs to 17 residues. From germline, CDR1 is ENHRY and CDR2 SYGVKD. J was trimmed by 8 bases and V by 0 bases; bases with no gene match: 12. The CDR3 reads CAISESIGTAGEGELFF. The CDR3 DNA is TGTGCCATCAGTGAGTCGATAGGGACAGCCGGCGAAGGGGAGCTGTTTTTT.

This clone appeared a few times. J is TRBJ2-1 and V is TRBV9; no clear D. Trimming removed 0 bases at V and 8 bases at J, with 9 bases between. Per the germline V gene, CDR1 is SGDLS and CDR2 is YYNGEE. The CDR3 runs 13 residues. The CDR3 DNA reads TGTGCCAGCAGCGTAGGGAAGGAGCATGAGCAGTTCTTC. It codes for CASSVGKEHEQFF.

V usage is TRBV5-5 and J usage is TRBJ2-3; D may be TRBD2 (5 bases). V lost 3 bases to trimming and J lost 4 bases, with 18 bases between them. Germline V gives CDR1 SGHKS, CDR2 YYEKEE (reference sequence). The CDR3 has 16 residues. The CDR3 sequence: CASSYRDPPYPDTQYF. CDR3 DNA sequence: TGTGCCAGCAGCTACCGGGATCCGCCTTACCCAGATACGCAGTATTTT.

The V and J genes are TRBV28 and TRBJ2-3, with 8 positions matching TRBD1. Germline V gives CDR1 MDHEN, CDR2 SYDVKM. The CDR3 loop spans 15 amino acids. Losses at the gene ends were 8 bases for V and 4 bases for J; bases not matched to a gene: 11. The CDR3 nucleotides are TGTGCCAGCGGTTCAGGGGGCGGATTTCCAGATACGCAGTATTTT. Its protein is CASGSGGGFPDTQYF.

V and J are TRBV7-3 and TRBJ2-1; 10 bases map to TRBD2. After removal of 5 bases from V and 9 bases from J, the junction contained 4 bases not matched to a gene. Germline V gene sequence: CDR1 SGHTA, CDR2 FQGTGA. The CDR3 runs to 13 residues. The CDR3 nucleotides read TGTGCCAGCAGCAGCCAGCGGGAGGGTGAGCAGTTCTTC. Translated, it gives CASSSQREGEQFF.